The entry that follows covers one T cell receptor (beta chain) sequence. Germline V lookup: CDR1 SGHTS, CDR2 YDEGEE. The CDR3 runs 14 residues. V was clipped by 2 bases and J by 7 bases, with 13 bases between them. Authors' methods: Estimates of nucleated cell counts were drawn from the amplification of reference gene primers. Data came from immunoSEQ multiplex PCR; TCRdb stores just in-frame clones and leaves some out. V and J calls and clone size are copied from that table; D and trimming were computed from the DNA. This sample has about 160,000 clones, with approximately 80% found just once. The entry originates in a study of blood T cell repertoires in COVID-19. Background on the study: Some COVID-19 samples were acute and others convalescent; all came from the United States, Italy and Spain. The analysed material was cDNA or gDNA that came from T cells, B-cell-depleted T cells, or PBMCs.

Sequenced material: peripheral blood. This TCR was recovered from a woman at least 80 years old with acute or convalescent COVID-19. The gene calls are TRBV5-8 and TRBJ2-1; tentative D call: TRBD1 (6 bases). The chain's CDR3 is CASSLFYRENEQFF. In DNA form, the CDR3 reads TGTGCCAGCAGCTTATTTTACAGGGAGAATGAGCAGTTCTTC.